These T cell receptor beta chains were read from a single sample in a study of OX40 agonist ivuxolimab in advanced cancers. Only in-frame clones appear in the TCRdb table, and some are missing; sequencing was by immunoSEQ multiplex PCR. Found here are 50,000 to 60,000 clones, 82% of them singletons; the top ten hold roughly 1.5%. The sequencing here drew on CD4+ or CD8+ T cells sorted from blood, taken in a trial of the OX40 agonist ivuxolimab. The receptors stem from an adult with an advanced solid tumor such as melanoma, head and neck, liver or kidney cancer. Both conserved end residues are part of each CDR3. The D gene is left open where the match is weak. Only part of the rows carry a size: once, few, many, or a class if the clone is expanded.

v_gene	d_gene	len	abundance	j_gene	CDR3aa	CDR3nt
TRBV9	.	18	.	TRBJ2-1	CASSVASAATRSYNEQFF	TGTGCCAGCAGCGTAGCCTCAGCGGCTACCCGCTCCTACAATGAGCAGTTCTTC
TRBV11-1	.	14	.	TRBJ1-3	CASSLGFSGNTIYF	TGTGCCAGCAGCTTAGGATTCTCTGGAAACACCATATATTTT
TRBV4-3	.	13	.	TRBJ2-5	CASSQNLLETQYF	TGCGCCAGCAGCCAAAACCTGCTGGAGACCCAGTACTTC
TRBV19	.	18	.	TRBJ2-6	CASSIPTIWSSGANVLTF	TGTGCCAGTAGTATCCCGACAATCTGGTCCTCTGGGGCCAACGTCCTGACTTTC
TRBV4-1	TRBD1	15	.	TRBJ1-5	CASGQWDRGQSPQHF	TGCGCCAGCGGCCAGTGGGACAGGGGACAATCGCCCCAGCATTTT
TRBV15	TRBD1	16	.	TRBJ2-7	CATSARAGQGSYEQYF	TGTGCCACCAGCGCCAGAGCGGGACAGGGTTCCTACGAGCAGTACTTC
TRBV11-2	TRBD2	12	once	TRBJ2-5	CASSRVRGEQYF	TGTGCCAGCAGCCGGGTCCGGGGGGAGCAGTACTTC
TRBV6-5	.	13	once	TRBJ1-2	CASLEGMGYGYTF	TGTGCCAGCCTCGAGGGTATGGGGTATGGCTACACCTTC
TRBV27	.	15	.	TRBJ1-2	CASSARDFPRGGYTF	TGTGCCAGCAGTGCCCGGGACTTCCCCCGCGGGGGCTACACCTTC
TRBV19	.	17	once	TRBJ1-3	CASSIDRFRTTGNTIYF	TGTGCCAGTAGTATAGATCGGTTCCGGACGACTGGAAACACCATATATTTT
TRBV5-4	.	14	.	TRBJ2-3	CASSLGLGTDTQYF	TGTGCCAGCAGCTTGGGATTGGGGACAGATACGCAGTATTTT
TRBV27	.	14	.	TRBJ2-7	CASSFGKASYEQYF	TGTGCCAGCAGTTTCGGGAAGGCCTCCTACGAGCAGTACTTC
TRBV12-5	TRBD1	14	few	TRBJ1-2	CASGDRDRVNGYTF	TGTGCTAGTGGTGACCGGGACAGGGTCAATGGCTACACCTTC
TRBV5-8	TRBD1	15	once	TRBJ1-1	CASSLYRGMNTEAFF	TGTGCCAGCAGCTTGTACAGGGGGATGAACACTGAAGCTTTCTTT
TRBV11-3	TRBD2	18	.	TRBJ2-3	CASSKGTSGSSATDTQYF	TGTGCCAGCAGCAAGGGGACTAGCGGGAGTTCAGCCACAGATACGCAGTATTTT
TRBV11-1	TRBD1	16	.	TRBJ2-7	CASSLGQGAPSYEQYF	TGTGCCAGCAGCTTAGGACAGGGCGCTCCCTCCTACGAGCAGTACTTC
TRBV7-9	.	13	.	TRBJ2-3	CASSLVQTDTQYF	TGTGCCAGCAGCTTAGTACAGACAGATACGCAGTATTTT
TRBV5-1	.	13	.	TRBJ2-2	CASSFRDTGELFF	TGCGCCAGCAGCTTCAGGGACACCGGGGAGCTGTTTTTT
TRBV10-3	.	13	.	TRBJ2-7	CAISEVPTYEQYF	TGTGCCATCAGTGAGGTACCTACCTACGAGCAGTACTTC
TRBV23-1	.	15	.	TRBJ2-7	CASSPPTDGDYEQYF	TGCGCCAGCAGTCCGCCGACCGACGGGGACTACGAGCAGTACTTC
TRBV6-5	.	14	.	TRBJ1-2	CASSYTGETGGYTF	TGTGCCAGCAGTTACACGGGGGAAACGGGTGGCTACACCTTC
TRBV29-1	TRBD2	17	.	TRBJ2-3	CSVDRTSGGPSTDTQYF	TGCAGCGTTGACCGGACTAGCGGGGGGCCGAGCACAGATACGCAGTATTTT
TRBV14	.	15	.	TRBJ2-2	CASSQDRAGTGELFF	TGTGCCAGCAGCCAAGATCGGGCAGGGACCGGGGAGCTGTTTTTT
TRBV6-5	TRBD1	14	.	TRBJ2-7	CASRPGQGAREQYF	TGTGCCAGCAGACCGGGACAGGGGGCGAGGGAGCAGTACTTC
TRBV4-2	.	16	once	TRBJ2-7	CASSQVGTSKMGEQYF	TGTGCCAGCAGCCAAGTCGGCACTAGCAAAATGGGGGAGCAGTACTTC
TRBV19	TRBD1	14	.	TRBJ2-7	CASRWTGESYEQYF	TGTGCCAGTCGTTGGACAGGGGAGTCCTACGAGCAGTACTTC
TRBV7-2	TRBD1	14	.	TRBJ2-2	CASSLTQGTGELFF	TGTGCCAGCAGCCTCACACAGGGGACCGGGGAGCTGTTTTTT
TRBV5-1	.	13	.	TRBJ1-1	CASSFGPDTEAFF	TGCGCCAGCAGCTTCGGGCCGGACACTGAAGCTTTCTTT
TRBV6-5	.	14	.	TRBJ1-3	CASTPPGTGNTIYF	TGTGCCAGCACCCCTCCAGGGACGGGAAACACCATATATTTT